A selection of T cell receptor beta chains follows, all from one sample in a study of blood T cell repertoires in COVID-19. TCRdb's copy holds only in-frame clones and misses some; the assay was immunoSEQ multiplex PCR. Here the sample spans 74,000 or so clones, approximately 92% being singletons. Sample: peripheral blood. The receptor source for this set is a man between 50 and 59 years old with active COVID-19. Each CDR3 is given with its conserved first and last residue. A D gene is named only where the DNA matches it firmly.

CASSLVPGGQPQHF	TGTGCCAGCAGCTTAGTGCCAGGTGGGCAGCCCCAGCATTTT	TRBV11-3	TRBJ1-5	.
CASSSRGQGAYNEQFF	TGTGCCAGCAGTAGCCGGGGACAGGGTGCATACAATGAGCAGTTCTTC	TRBV6-2/TRBV6-3	TRBJ2-1	TRBD1
CASSIDQLRDRGQTEAFF	TGTGCCAGTAGTATAGATCAACTTCGGGACAGGGGGCAGACTGAAGCTTTCTTT	TRBV19	TRBJ1-1	TRBD1
CATQGQGPNTEAFF	TGTGCCACTCAAGGACAGGGACCGAACACTGAAGCTTTCTTT	TRBV10-3	TRBJ1-1	TRBD1
CASSRTGQGELNTEAFF	TGTGCCAGCAGCCGAACGGGACAGGGGGAACTAAACACTGAAGCTTTCTTT	TRBV6-2/TRBV6-3	TRBJ1-1	TRBD1
CAWSGGARDTQYF	TGTGCCTGGAGCGGGGGGGCCAGGGATACGCAGTATTTT	TRBV30	TRBJ2-3	TRBD2
CASSLTGGVSKGEQFF	TGTGCCAGCAGCTTAACGGGAGGGGTCTCAAAAGGGGAGCAGTTCTTC	TRBV7-3	TRBJ2-1	TRBD2
CAWGQGGGYTF	TGTGCCTGGGGACAGGGGGGTGGCTACACCTTC	TRBV30	TRBJ1-2	TRBD1
CASSPWTGDHNSPLHF	TGTGCCAGCAGCCCCTGGACAGGGGATCATAATTCACCCCTCCACTTT	TRBV7-3	TRBJ1-6	TRBD1
CASSTPGDLEKLFF	TGTGCCAGTAGTACCCCAGGGGACCTTGAAAAACTGTTTTTT	TRBV19	TRBJ1-4	.
CASSPRTSGGANTGELFF	TGTGCCAGCAGCCCGAGGACTAGCGGGGGGGCGAACACCGGGGAGCTGTTTTTT	TRBV7-8	TRBJ2-2	TRBD2
CAISESAGLYTEAFF	TGTGCCATCAGTGAGTCAGCGGGGTTGTACACTGAAGCTTTCTTT	TRBV10-3	TRBJ1-1	.
CASSFAGQPYEQYF	TGTGCCAGCAGCTTCGCCGGACAGCCCTACGAGCAGTACTTC	TRBV5-5	TRBJ2-7	.
CANGGDPSSGDTQYF	TGTGCCAACGGCGGGGACCCCTCAAGTGGAGATACGCAGTATTTT	TRBV7-2	TRBJ2-3	.
CASSLRTSGGLFTGELFF	TGTGCCAGCAGTCTTCGGACTAGCGGGGGGCTATTCACCGGGGAGCTGTTTTTT	TRBV6-2/TRBV6-3	TRBJ2-2	TRBD2
CASSISSLIRVFSNQPQHF	TGTGCCAGTAGTATTTCTTCGTTAATCAGGGTTTTTAGCAATCAGCCCCAGCATTTT	TRBV19	TRBJ1-5	.